These T cell receptor beta chains were read from a single sample in a study of blood T cell repertoires in COVID-19. The repertoire was sequenced with immunoSEQ multiplex PCR; TCRdb's copy has only in-frame clones and lacks some. The data contain fewer than 250,000 clones, roughly 85% of them seen just once; the ten biggest clones take up less than 4%. Material: PBMCs or T cells enriched from blood (not recorded which). These receptor sequences come from a middle-aged woman who had been exposed to COVID-19. Each CDR3 is given with its conserved first and last residue. A D gene is named only where the DNA matches it firmly. Clone size is given for some rows only: seen once, a few or many times, or a class if the clone is expanded.

v_gene	j_gene	abundance	d_gene	CDR3aa	CDR3nt
TRBV6-1	TRBJ1-5	.	.	CASSEGGPSNQPQHF	TGTGCCAGCAGTGAAGGGGGGCCAAGCAATCAGCCCCAGCATTTT
TRBV10-3	TRBJ2-5	.	TRBD2	CAISGSRASGEETQYF	TGTGCCATCAGTGGATCCCGGGCTAGCGGGGAAGAGACCCAGTACTTC
TRBV5-1	TRBJ2-3	.	TRBD1	CASTRDRGRNTQYF	TGCGCCAGCACCCGGGACAGGGGCAGGAATACGCAGTATTTT
TRBV6-5	TRBJ1-2	.	TRBD1	CASSSGGTNYGYTF	TGTGCCAGCAGTTCAGGGGGCACTAACTATGGCTACACCTTC
TRBV24-1	TRBJ1-2	.	.	CATQGSGFLEEDGYTF	TGTGCCACACAGGGTTCGGGTTTCTTAGAGGAAGATGGCTACACCTTC
TRBV19	TRBJ1-3	.	.	CASSILGHDVTIYF	TGTGCCAGTAGTATTCTCGGACACGACGTCACCATATATTTT
TRBV24-1	TRBJ1-2	once	.	CATSSRGADGYTF	TGTGCCACCAGTTCCCGCGGGGCGGACGGCTACACCTTC
TRBV5-1	TRBJ2-4	.	.	CASSLEAVATAKNIQYF	TGCGCCAGCAGCTTGGAAGCCGTTGCAACCGCCAAAAACATTCAGTACTTC
TRBV19	TRBJ1-5	.	.	CASSLLWGGNQPQHF	TGTGCCAGTAGTTTGCTCTGGGGGGGCAATCAGCCCCAGCATTTT
TRBV7-6	TRBJ1-3	.	.	CASSRDTLSGNTIYF	TGTGCCAGCAGTAGGGACACACTCTCTGGAAACACCATATATTTT
TRBV5-5	TRBJ1-6	.	.	CASSWEGNSPLHF	TGTGCCAGCAGCTGGGAGGGGAATTCACCCCTCCACTTT
TRBV5-5	TRBJ2-2	.	.	CAARALPNTGELFF	TGTGCCGCGCGGGCTCTCCCAAACACCGGGGAGCTGTTTTTT
TRBV19	TRBJ1-2	.	.	CASSLGYQGSNYGYTF	TGTGCCAGTAGTTTGGGTTACCAGGGCTCTAACTATGGCTACACCTTC
TRBV4-1	TRBJ1-6	.	TRBD1	CASSQFRQGGGYNSPLHF	TGCGCCAGCAGCCAATTTCGACAGGGAGGAGGTTATAATTCACCCCTCCACTTT
TRBV7-3	TRBJ2-1	.	TRBD2	CASSPSGTRGSYNEQFF	TGTGCCAGCAGCCCGTCCGGGACTAGGGGGTCCTACAATGAGCAGTTCTTC
TRBV9	TRBJ2-5	.	TRBD2	CASSVGASGVETQYF	TGTGCCAGCAGCGTAGGAGCTAGCGGGGTAGAGACCCAGTACTTC
TRBV28	TRBJ1-1	.	.	CASSSGAGSDTEAFF	TGTGCCAGCAGTTCTGGCGCGGGGAGCGACACTGAAGCTTTCTTT
TRBV19	TRBJ1-1	.	TRBD1	CASSNVWGTVTEAFF	TGTGCCAGTAGTAACGTTTGGGGGACAGTCACTGAAGCTTTCTTT
TRBV6-5	TRBJ2-7	.	.	CASSYEGPHEQYF	TGTGCCAGCAGTTACGAGGGTCCGCACGAGCAGTACTTC
TRBV18	TRBJ1-6	.	.	CASSGTPYNSPLHF	TGTGCCAGCAGTGGGACTCCCTATAATTCACCCCTCCACTTT
TRBV10-3	TRBJ1-6	.	TRBD1	CAIGQTGQGADSPLHF	TGTGCCATCGGTCAAACAGGACAGGGGGCGGATTCACCCCTCCACTTT
TRBV6-5	TRBJ2-1	.	TRBD2	CASSYPRLAGGNEQFF	TGTGCCAGCAGTTACCCCCGGCTAGCGGGGGGAAATGAGCAGTTCTTC
TRBV7-3	TRBJ2-3	.	.	CASSSSRSGTDTQYF	TGTGCCAGCAGCAGCTCTCGGTCCGGCACAGATACGCAGTATTTT
TRBV6-2/TRBV6-3	TRBJ2-3	.	TRBD1	CASRPNDRGGTDTQYF	TGTGCCAGCAGACCTAACGACAGGGGGGGAACAGATACGCAGTATTTT
TRBV30	TRBJ2-3	once	.	CAWMRLSTDTQYF	TGTGCCTGGATGCGCTTAAGCACAGATACGCAGTATTTT
TRBV10-3	TRBJ1-2	.	TRBD1	CAITTGTGEAVGYTF	TGTGCCATTACTACCGGGACAGGGGAAGCTGTTGGCTACACCTTC
TRBV3-1/TRBV3-2	TRBJ1-1	.	.	CASSQDRGGGTEAFF	TGTGCCAGCAGCCAAGACAGGGGTGGAGGCACTGAAGCTTTCTTT
TRBV5-1	TRBJ2-5	.	TRBD2	CASSPKIAGVLTQYF	TGCGCCAGCAGCCCAAAAATAGCGGGGGTCCTAACCCAGTACTTC
TRBV4-2	TRBJ2-3	.	TRBD1	CASSQVQGESDTQYF	TGTGCCAGCAGCCAAGTACAGGGGGAATCAGATACGCAGTATTTT
TRBV19	TRBJ1-5	.	.	CASSPSGGERQPQHF	TGTGCCAGTAGTCCCAGCGGAGGGGAGCGACAGCCCCAGCATTTT